The rows below give T cell receptor beta chains drawn from one sample of a study of cytomegalovirus exposure and HLA in healthy donors. Assay used: immunoSEQ multiplex PCR; TCRdb lists only in-frame clones, some missing. This sample has about 160,000 clones; approximately 81% occur once, and the top ten carry about 2.4%. Sequences were obtained from PBMCs. These receptor sequences come from a male donor in good health and CMV-seronegative. The CDR3 runs from the conserved cysteine through the conserved F or W. Fields, in order: clone size, V gene, J gene, D gene, CDR3 DNA, CDR3 protein. A D gene is named only where the DNA matches it firmly. Only some rows state a clone size, as once, few, many or a class for expanded clones.

clone size: NA
V gene: TRBV5-4
J gene: TRBJ1-3
D gene: NA
CDR3 DNA: TGTGCCAGCAGCTTTGCGGGGGTTCCCAACACCATATATTTT
CDR3 protein: CASSFAGVPNTIYF

clone size: NA
V gene: TRBV7-2
J gene: TRBJ1-1
D gene: TRBD1
CDR3 DNA: TGTGCCAGCAGCTTGGGACAGATAAACACTGAAGCTTTCTTT
CDR3 protein: CASSLGQINTEAFF

clone size: NA
V gene: TRBV6-5
J gene: TRBJ2-7
D gene: NA
CDR3 DNA: TGTGCCAGCAGAACAGGTGCGGCCTACGAGCAGTACTTC
CDR3 protein: CASRTGAAYEQYF

clone size: NA
V gene: TRBV25-1
J gene: TRBJ2-2
D gene: NA
CDR3 DNA: TGTGCCAGCACCCACAGCCAGGGGCCCCCCCACGGGGAGCTGTTTTTT
CDR3 protein: CASTHSQGPPHGELFF

clone size: NA
V gene: TRBV5-1
J gene: TRBJ2-7
D gene: TRBD1
CDR3 DNA: TGCGCCAGCAGCTTCCACGGGACAGGGATCACCTACGAGCAGTACTTC
CDR3 protein: CASSFHGTGITYEQYF

clone size: NA
V gene: TRBV2
J gene: TRBJ2-2
D gene: NA
CDR3 DNA: TGTGCCAGCAGGACAGGTCCCGGGGAGCTGTTTTTT
CDR3 protein: CASRTGPGELFF

clone size: NA
V gene: TRBV4-3
J gene: TRBJ2-5
D gene: TRBD2
CDR3 DNA: TGCGCCAGCAGCAAAAGTGGCCCCACTAGCGGACAAGAGACCCAGTACTTC
CDR3 protein: CASSKSGPTSGQETQYF

clone size: NA
V gene: TRBV5-1
J gene: TRBJ2-1
D gene: NA
CDR3 DNA: TGCGCCAGCAGCTCACCGACCCGGGTCAATGAGCAGTTCTTC
CDR3 protein: CASSSPTRVNEQFF

clone size: NA
V gene: TRBV28
J gene: TRBJ2-1
D gene: NA
CDR3 DNA: TGTGCCAGCAGTATAACTGCCCCCCATGAGCAGTTCTTC
CDR3 protein: CASSITAPHEQFF

clone size: NA
V gene: TRBV2
J gene: TRBJ2-7
D gene: TRBD1
CDR3 DNA: TGTGCCAGCACATGGGACAGGGTGAGGGAGCAGTACTTC
CDR3 protein: CASTWDRVREQYF

clone size: NA
V gene: TRBV7-8
J gene: TRBJ1-1
D gene: TRBD1
CDR3 DNA: TGTGCCAGCAGTGCCGGGACAGGGTCGAAATACACTGAAGCTTTCTTT
CDR3 protein: CASSAGTGSKYTEAFF

clone size: NA
V gene: TRBV7-2
J gene: TRBJ1-6
D gene: NA
CDR3 DNA: TGTGCCAGCAGCTTTCAGGATAATTCACCCCTCCACTTT
CDR3 protein: CASSFQDNSPLHF

clone size: NA
V gene: TRBV19
J gene: TRBJ1-5
D gene: TRBD1
CDR3 DNA: TGTGCCAGTAGTATACGACGGACAGGGCTAAGATCGGGTAGTCCCCAGCATTTT
CDR3 protein: CASSIRRTGLRSGSPQHF

clone size: few
V gene: TRBV6-5
J gene: TRBJ1-5
D gene: TRBD1
CDR3 DNA: TGTGCCAGCAGTACCAGACAGGGGGCCCTTCAGCCCCAGCATTTT
CDR3 protein: CASSTRQGALQPQHF

clone size: NA
V gene: TRBV7-9
J gene: TRBJ2-1
D gene: TRBD1
CDR3 DNA: TGTGCCAGCAGGAGGGGGCGTGGTTCCTACAATGAGCAGTTCTTC
CDR3 protein: CASRRGRGSYNEQFF

clone size: NA
V gene: TRBV5-6
J gene: TRBJ2-1
D gene: TRBD2
CDR3 DNA: TGTGCCAGCAGCCGGGCTCCGGGACTAGTAAACAATGAGCAGTTCTTC
CDR3 protein: CASSRAPGLVNNEQFF

clone size: NA
V gene: TRBV5-5
J gene: TRBJ2-7
D gene: NA
CDR3 DNA: TGTGCCAGCAGCCTAGACCACGAGCAGTACTTC
CDR3 protein: CASSLDHEQYF

clone size: NA
V gene: TRBV11-3
J gene: TRBJ2-3
D gene: TRBD2
CDR3 DNA: TGTGCCAGCAGCTTAGGTGGACTAGCGGACCGAGATACGCAGTATTTT
CDR3 protein: CASSLGGLADRDTQYF

clone size: NA
V gene: TRBV28
J gene: TRBJ1-2
D gene: NA
CDR3 DNA: TGTGCCAGCAGACAGGATCGTGTGGGCTACACCTTC
CDR3 protein: CASRQDRVGYTF

clone size: NA
V gene: TRBV7-9
J gene: TRBJ1-2
D gene: NA
CDR3 DNA: TGTGCCAGCAGCTTAACTGGCGAGGTCGGTGGCTACACCTTC
CDR3 protein: CASSLTGEVGGYTF

clone size: NA
V gene: TRBV5-6
J gene: TRBJ2-3
D gene: NA
CDR3 DNA: TGTGCCAGCAGCTTGCTGGCCAGTAGCACAGATACGCAGTATTTT
CDR3 protein: CASSLLASSTDTQYF

clone size: NA
V gene: TRBV4-2
J gene: TRBJ2-7
D gene: TRBD1
CDR3 DNA: TGTGCCAGCAGCCCCGAGACAGGGGCTGACGAGCAGTACTTC
CDR3 protein: CASSPETGADEQYF

clone size: NA
V gene: TRBV7-9
J gene: TRBJ2-7
D gene: NA
CDR3 DNA: TGTGCCAGCAGCTTCGGTGACTACGAGCAGTACTTC
CDR3 protein: CASSFGDYEQYF

clone size: few
V gene: TRBV4-1
J gene: TRBJ1-4
D gene: TRBD1
CDR3 DNA: TGCGCCAGCAGCCAAGTGTTGGACAGGGTGGTTGAAAAACTGTTTTTT
CDR3 protein: CASSQVLDRVVEKLFF

clone size: NA
V gene: TRBV9
J gene: TRBJ1-2
D gene: NA
CDR3 DNA: TGTGCCAGCAGTATTGGAGGACAGCTCCTCCATGGCTACACCTTC
CDR3 protein: CASSIGGQLLHGYTF

clone size: NA
V gene: TRBV18
J gene: TRBJ1-6
D gene: TRBD1
CDR3 DNA: TGTGCCAGCTCACCACCCCAGGGGGCTCATTCACCCCTCCACTTT
CDR3 protein: CASSPPQGAHSPLHF

clone size: NA
V gene: TRBV14
J gene: TRBJ1-6
D gene: NA
CDR3 DNA: TGTGCCAGCAGCCCAGCCCAAGGGGGTAATTCACCCCTCCACTTT
CDR3 protein: CASSPAQGGNSPLHF

clone size: NA
V gene: TRBV11-2
J gene: TRBJ2-3
D gene: NA
CDR3 DNA: TGTGCCAGCAGCTTAGAATTCGCGGGGGCCACAGATACGCAGTATTTT
CDR3 protein: CASSLEFAGATDTQYF

clone size: few
V gene: TRBV7-6
J gene: TRBJ1-2
D gene: NA
CDR3 DNA: TGTGCCAGCAGCAATGCGGCTGGCTACACCTTC
CDR3 protein: CASSNAAGYTF

clone size: NA
V gene: TRBV5-1
J gene: TRBJ2-3
D gene: NA
CDR3 DNA: TGCGCCAGCAGCTTGGGTCTCATGGGCCCAGATACGCAGTATTTT
CDR3 protein: CASSLGLMGPDTQYF

clone size: NA
V gene: TRBV11-3
J gene: TRBJ2-1
D gene: TRBD2
CDR3 DNA: TGTGCCAGCAGCCCCAGGGGACTAGCATTTTACAATGAGCAGTTCTTC
CDR3 protein: CASSPRGLAFYNEQFF

clone size: NA
V gene: TRBV6-5
J gene: TRBJ2-5
D gene: NA
CDR3 DNA: TGTGCCAGCAACGACGGGTTTCAAGAGACCCAGTACTTC
CDR3 protein: CASNDGFQETQYF

clone size: NA
V gene: TRBV5-1
J gene: TRBJ2-1
D gene: NA
CDR3 DNA: TGCGCCAGCAGCATCCCCCTCTCCCCCTCCTACAATGAGCAGTTCTTC
CDR3 protein: CASSIPLSPSYNEQFF

clone size: NA
V gene: TRBV5-1
J gene: TRBJ2-1
D gene: NA
CDR3 DNA: TGCGCCAGCAGCACGGACGGGAGCTCCTACAATGAGCAGTTCTTC
CDR3 protein: CASSTDGSSYNEQFF

clone size: NA
V gene: TRBV29-1
J gene: TRBJ2-7
D gene: TRBD1
CDR3 DNA: TGCAGCGTTGCCGGGACAGGGGGTTTAGAGCAGTACTTC
CDR3 protein: CSVAGTGGLEQYF

clone size: few
V gene: TRBV5-1
J gene: TRBJ1-1
D gene: NA
CDR3 DNA: TGCGCCAGCAGCTTGGACGGAGACACTGAAGCTTTCTTT
CDR3 protein: CASSLDGDTEAFF

clone size: few
V gene: TRBV5-1
J gene: TRBJ1-4
D gene: TRBD1
CDR3 DNA: TGCGCCAGCAGCTTGACTCCGACAGGGGGAATTGAAAAACTGTTTTTT
CDR3 protein: CASSLTPTGGIEKLFF

clone size: NA
V gene: TRBV19
J gene: TRBJ2-1
D gene: TRBD2
CDR3 DNA: TGTGCCAGTAGTTCGGCGGGGGACCCAGGGTATGAGCAGTTCTTC
CDR3 protein: CASSSAGDPGYEQFF

clone size: NA
V gene: TRBV15
J gene: TRBJ1-1
D gene: NA
CDR3 DNA: TGTGCCACCAGCAGAGATGGGGGGAGAGAAGCTTTCTTT
CDR3 protein: CATSRDGGREAFF

clone size: NA
V gene: TRBV7-9
J gene: TRBJ2-5
D gene: NA
CDR3 DNA: TGTGCCAGCAGCTTAGGGGGGGTGACCCAGTACTTC
CDR3 protein: CASSLGGVTQYF